A single sample is the source of the 11 T cell receptor beta chains below, sequenced in a study of T cells in localized non-small cell lung cancer. Assay used: immunoSEQ multiplex PCR; TCRdb lists only in-frame clones, some missing. This sample carries about 3,000 clones, around 28% of them seen once, and the ten largest clones take over 20%. The source was lung tumor tissue, collected before any cancer treatment. The receptor set was obtained from a male donor aged 60 or older with stage II squamous cell lung carcinoma.

The rearrangement joins TRBV11-3 to TRBJ1-1; D perhaps matches TRBD1 (6 bases). The germline V gene encodes CDR1 SGHNT and CDR2 YENEEA. V dropped 3 bases and J dropped 8 bases, with 19 bases sitting between them. The CDR3 totals 15 residues. In DNA form, the CDR3 reads TGTGCCAGCAGCTTGGCCGCCTCCGGGGGCCCGGAAGCTTTCTTT. This sequence encodes CASSLAASGGPEAFF.

V usage is TRBV12-1 and J usage is TRBJ2-1; the table's D call, TRBD2, was not checked against the DNA. TRBV12-1 is tagged as a pseudogene. This CDR3 contains 18 residues. CDR3 coding DNA: TGTGCCAGCAGCTTTTACGGCGGGGAGGTGCGGGAGGACAATGAGCAGTTCTTC. Protein product: CASSFYGGEVREDNEQFF.

This clone has only a few counts. The V call is TRBV6-8, the J call TRBJ1-1, with 9 bases matching TRBD1. CDR3 size: 16 residues. The germline V gene has CDR1 MNHGY and CDR2 SAAAGT. With 6 bases clipped from V and 5 bases from J, the junction kept 13 bases outside the gene matches. The chain's CDR3 is CASRPRPGTGRTEAFF. The CDR3 region has the DNA TGTGCCAGCAGACCTCGTCCCGGGACAGGGCGGACTGAAGCTTTCTTT.

This clone was seen many times. The chain employs TRBV11-3 and TRBJ2-1; D not certain. The CDR3 has 15 residues. CDR1 is SGHNT, CDR2 YENEEA, per germline. V was shortened by 6 bases and J by 4 bases, with 16 bases between the two germline ends. In DNA, the CDR3 is TGTGCCAGCAGTTGGCTCGAGGCTCGGTACAATGAGCAGTTCTTC. It translates to CASSWLEARYNEQFF.

This chain links TRBV29-1 with TRBJ2-7; the D call may be TRBD1 or TRBD2 (5 bases each). The CDR3 extends over 14 amino acids. Germline V gene data show CDR1 as SQVTM and CDR2 as ANQGSEA. V lost 7 bases and J lost 0, with 16 bases in between. For the CDR3, the DNA is TGCAGCGCTACCGGGGCCTATTCCTCCTACGAGCAGTACTTC. It codes for CSATGAYSSYEQYF.

This clone was counted ten times or more. The CDR3 is CASTPGGGSEKLFF. The DNA of the CDR3 is TGTGCCAGCACCCCGGGGGGGGGTAGTGAAAAACTGTTTTTT. J is TRBJ1-4 and V is TRBV2; D perhaps matches TRBD1 (5 bases). Germline V gene data show CDR1 as SNHLY and CDR2 as FYNNEI. V lost 7 bases to trimming and J lost 7 bases, with 16 bases between them. The CDR3 extends over 14 amino acids.

The genes are TRBV6-8 and TRBJ1-1; 10 bases match TRBD1. V lost 7 bases and J lost 5; bases outside the gene matches: 7. The germline gives CDR1 MNHGY, CDR2 SAAAGT. The CDR3 extends over 14 amino acids. This chain's CDR3 is CASNTRTGGTEAFF. The CDR3, as DNA: TGTGCCAGCAATACCCGGACAGGGGGAACTGAAGCTTTCTTT.

The table lists this clone with a few counts. CDR3 sequence: CATRRTAGTVIEYRPDTQYF. The CDR3 DNA follows: TGTGCCACCCGCCGGACCGCCGGGACCGTCATCGAGTATAGGCCAGATACGCAGTATTTT. This chain links TRBV6-8 with TRBJ2-3; either TRBD1 or TRBD2 may fit D (5 bases each). The CDR3 contains 20 residues. Germline lookup yields CDR1 MNHGY and CDR2 SAAAGT. V gave up 10 bases and J gave up 4 bases, with 36 bases separating them.

The rearrangement joins TRBV12-5 to TRBJ2-3, with unresolved D. The germline gives CDR1 LGHNT, CDR2 FRNRAP. The CDR3 is 12 amino acids. DNA for the CDR3: TGTGCCAGCGCAAGCTCCACAGATACGCAGTATTTT. Protein sequence: CASASSTDTQYF. Drawing the rest from reference TRBV12-5 and TRBJ2-3, the complete variable domain is DARVTQTPRHKVTEMGQEVTMRCQPILGHNTVFWYRQTMMQGLELLAYFRNRAPLDDSGMPKDRFSAEMPDATLATLKIQPSEPRDSAVYFCASASSTDTQYFGPGTRLTVL.

The V and J genes are TRBV19 and TRBJ1-6; D is possibly TRBD1 (5 bases). The CDR3 is 18 residues long. Trimming removed 6 bases from V and 3 bases from J, with 21 bases in between. Germline V gene sequence: CDR1 LNHDA, CDR2 SQIVND (reference sequence). CDR3 protein: CASSTPSEGWGYNSPLHF. The DNA for the CDR3 is TGTGCCAGTAGCACCCCTTCGGAGGGGTGGGGCTATAATTCACCCCTCCACTTT.

This clone was seen more than once but under ten times. The V call is TRBV28, the J call TRBJ2-3; 11 nucleotides agree with TRBD2. The CDR3 consists of 19 residues. With V trimmed by 6 bases and J by 4 bases, 18 bases remained unmatched. Germline V gene sequence: CDR1 MDHEN, CDR2 SYDVKM. This chain's CDR3 is CASRLGLAGQRGGSDTQYF. The CDR3 region has the DNA TGTGCCAGCAGATTAGGACTAGCGGGCCAGAGGGGAGGGTCAGATACGCAGTATTTT.